The clone carrying this T cell receptor (beta chain) has more than one count but fewer than ten. The antigen remains unidentified. This sample is drawn from a study of CD8 T cells in ankylosing spondylitis. General observations from the study: Reports of some motif variants in reactive arthritis synovial fluid and blood predate this one. It appeared that ankylosing spondylitis blood was characterized by a TCR beta motif of under ten highly homologous variants.

MiXCR, run by TCRdb on the 5' RACE reads, gives a single entry per CDR3 protein. The sample carries around 250,000 distinct CDR3 sequences, 15% to 20% recorded once. This CDR3 spans 16 amino acids. With V trimmed by 5 bases and J by 4 bases, 14 bases remained unmatched. Germline loops: CDR1 SQVTM, CDR2 ANQGSEA. The origin of this receptor is a male donor with ankylosing spondylitis or in good health (not recorded which). The chain recombines TRBV29-1 with TRBJ2-3; 8 positions agree with TRBD2. The sample comprised blood, either unsorted or a sorted T cell fraction (not recorded which). This CDR3 is CSVSFLAGYEADTQYF. CDR3 nucleotide sequence: TGCAGCGTTTCCTTTCTAGCGGGCTATGAGGCAGATACGCAGTATTTT.